The clone carrying this TCR beta chain was counted between two and nine times. Its antigen is unknown. These data originate in a study of T-cell reconstitution after alpha-beta-depleted transplantation in children. TCRbeta library construction was performed incorporating unique molecular identifiers. A single record per CDR3 protein comes from TCRdb applying MiXCR to the PCR reads. Found here are about 420,000 distinct CDR3 sequences, around 15% of them singletons; the top ten hold 25% to 30%. Germline-derived CDR1 and CDR2 are SGHVS and FQNEAQ. Trimming took 3 bases from V and 0 from J, leaving 11 bases between them. The length of the CDR3 is 16 residues. Study-level findings and limits: Two months or so post-transplant, alpha-beta T cells reportedly derived from several hundred expanded graft clones. Day-60 TCRbeta diversity that was high in some patients was derived from surviving recipient T cells and thymic progenitors.

The chain links TRBV7-8 to TRBJ2-2, with D hard to call. Sequenced material: PBMCs, mostly from graft donor cells, taken 360 days after TCRalphabeta/CD19-depleted stem cell transplant. The TCR was taken from a boy younger than two who had a stem cell transplant for Wiskott-Aldrich syndrome, so the T cells may come from the graft donor. This CDR3 reads CASSFLLIANTGELFF. The DNA for the CDR3 is TGTGCCAGCAGCTTTCTCCTTATCGCGAACACCGGGGAGCTGTTTTTT.